These 21 T cell receptor beta chains were sequenced from one sample in a study of blood T cells in healthy people across ages (dated by TCRdb to about 2015). The library was built by means of 5' RACE. The instrument given in TCRdb is Illumina HiSeq 2500. A second PCR of 7 to 11 cycles was performed with a sample-barcoded 5' primer and a J-beta primer mix. TCRdb redid the processing of the public reads, applying fastp at Q25 and MiXCR, and retained in-frame beta chains. Merged by CDR3 protein, the rows form single entries marked with the most common genes and DNA. A total of about a million distinct CDR3 sequences appear in this sample, approximately 50% of them only once. Over 20% of the sample comes from the top ten. Sample: blood. The receptor set was obtained from a woman aged 60-70 years in good health.

This clonotype has a handful of counts. This rearrangement joins TRBV11-1 to TRBJ2-7; D possibly corresponds to TRBD1 (5 bases). The CDR3 totals 14 residues. Germline CDR1 is SGHAT and CDR2 is FQDESV (reference sequence). Trimming pared 6 bases from V and 1 base from J, leaving 13 bases between. CDR3 amino acids: CASSDSLRSYEQYF. CDR3 sequence (DNA): TGTGCCAGCAGTGACAGCCTCCGTTCCTACGAGCAGTACTTC.

As concerns this clonotype: A much larger clone lies one base from this, so it may be a read error. The CDR3 nucleotides read TGTGTCAGCAGTTCAGGGGGGTCTGGGGCCAACGTCCTGACTTTC. Translating it yields CVSSSGGSGANVLTF. The chain combines TRBV5-4 with TRBJ2-6; tentatively, D is TRBD1 (7 bases). CDR1 is SGHNT and CDR2 is YYREEE in the germline V gene (reference sequence). The CDR3 length is 15 residues.

The rearrangement links TRBV7-2 to TRBJ2-5; 10 bases fit TRBD2. The CDR3 runs 16 residues. The V gene end was trimmed by 1 base and the J gene end by 2 bases; junction bases not matched to a gene: 4. Per the germline V gene, CDR1 is SGHTA and CDR2 is FQGNSA. CDR3 DNA sequence: TGTGCCAGCAGCTTAGGGGCAGCGGGAGGGCAAGAGACCCAGTACTTC. This gives the protein CASSLGAAGGQETQYF.

The chain recombines TRBV3-1 with TRBJ2-2; D perhaps matches TRBD2 (6 bases). Trimming took 3 bases from V and 4 from J, leaving 12 bases between them. Per germline, CDR1 LGHDT and CDR2 YNNKEL (reference sequence). This CDR3 is 15 amino acids long. The DNA of the CDR3 is TGTGCCAGCAGCCATCTCACTAGCAGCACCGGGGAGCTGTTTTTT. Translating it yields CASSHLTSSTGELFF.

This clonotype was counted between two and nine times. The chain combines TRBV20-1 with TRBJ2-3; 7 bases agree with TRBD2. Germline values: CDR1 DFQATT, CDR2 SNEGSKA (reference sequence). CDR3 length: 13 residues. The CDR3 region has the DNA TGCAGCGAGGGGCTAGCGGGCACAGATACGCAGTATTTT. The encoded protein is CSEGLAGTDTQYF.

The chain couples TRBV10-2 to TRBJ1-5; D possibly corresponds to TRBD1 (5 bases). Germline CDR1 reads WSHSY; CDR2 reads SAAADI. The V end was cut by 6 bases, the J end by 0 bases, with 15 bases between. The CDR3 runs 16 residues. The CDR3 sequence: CASSWDGLYSNQPQHF. CDR3 nucleotide sequence: TGCGCCAGCAGCTGGGACGGACTATATAGCAATCAGCCCCAGCATTTT.

The chain employs TRBV15 and TRBJ1-5; 9 bases fit TRBD1. Trimming took 0 bases from V and 1 from J; bases not matched to a gene: 7. Germline lookup yields CDR1 LNHNV and CDR2 YYDKDF (reference sequence). The CDR3 runs 18 residues. The DNA of the CDR3 is TGTGCCACCAGCAGAGATCGCGGGACAGGGATAAGCAATCAGCCCCAGCATTTT. As protein: CATSRDRGTGISNQPQHF.

This clonotype appeared a few times. The chain links TRBV20-1 to TRBJ2-6, with D possibly being TRBD2 (5 bases). The germline gives CDR1 DFQATT, CDR2 SNEGSKA (reference sequence). V was cut by 3 bases and J by 1 base, with 10 bases left in between. The CDR3 totals 15 residues. CDR3 DNA sequence: TGCAGTGCTAGCCCTAGCAGGTCTGGGGCCAACGTCCTGACTTTC. Residues: CSASPSRSGANVLTF.

This chain links TRBV28 with TRBJ2-7; TRBD2 agrees at 10 bases. V lost 5 bases to trimming and J lost 3 bases; unmatched junction nucleotides: 7. This CDR3 contains 15 residues. Germline V gene lookup returns CDR1 MDHEN and CDR2 SYDVKM. The CDR3 DNA reads TGTGCCAGCAGTCCCTATAGCGGGGGGAGCTACGAGCAGTACTTC. It specifies CASSPYSGGSYEQYF.

In its sample, this clonotype was seen many times. This chain uses TRBV7-2 with TRBJ2-3; the D call may be TRBD1 or TRBD2 (5 bases each). CDR3 length: 13 amino acids. The germline V and J ends were trimmed by 5 bases and 2 bases, with 8 bases remaining between them. Germline CDR1 SGHTA, CDR2 FQGNSA. The CDR3 is CASSRDLTDTQYF. The CDR3 nucleotides are TGTGCCAGCAGCCGGGACCTCACAGATACGCAGTATTTT.

V and J are TRBV29-1 and TRBJ2-1; 8 bases are a match to TRBD2. The ends lost 4 bases at V and 12 bases at J; junction bases unmatched: 11. This CDR3 spans 13 amino acids. CDR1 and CDR2 from the germline V gene are SQVTM and ANQGSEA. CDR3 nucleotide sequence: TGCAGCGTTGGGGAGGCTTCCGGGACTAGGCAGTTCTTC. It codes for CSVGEASGTRQFF.

The V and J genes are TRBV7-9 and TRBJ2-3; D is perhaps TRBD1 or TRBD2 (5 bases each). CDR3 length: 14 residues. The V gene lost 3 bases and the J gene lost 6 bases, with 13 bases spanning the gap. Germline CDR1 reads SEHNR; CDR2 reads FQNEAQ (reference sequence). The CDR3 loop is CASSFLGPTDTQYF. The CDR3 bases are TGTGCCAGCAGCTTTCTGGGACCCACGGATACGCAGTATTTT.

The J gene is TRBJ2-3, the V gene TRBV30; D is possibly TRBD1 (5 bases). V was trimmed by 6 bases and J by 0 bases, leaving 7 bases between them. CDR3 size: 12 residues. CDR1 GTSNPN and CDR2 SVGIG come from the germline V gene (reference sequence). CDR3 residues: CACDSSTDTQYF. The CDR3 bases are TGTGCCTGTGACAGTAGCACAGATACGCAGTATTTT.

The chain employs TRBV28 and TRBJ1-5; no definite D call. Trimming removed 4 bases from V and 7 bases from J, with 14 bases in between. Germline-derived CDR1 and CDR2 are MDHEN and SYDVKM. The CDR3 sequence is 14 residues long. The CDR3 spells CASSSQRRIQPQHF. The CDR3 DNA reads as TGTGCCAGCAGTTCCCAGCGCCGGATCCAGCCCCAGCATTTT.

The chain's CDR3 is CASSYYGIRYEQYF. The CDR3 bases are TGTGCCAGCAGTTACTACGGGATTCGGTACGAGCAGTACTTC. The gene calls are TRBV6-2 or TRBV6-3 and TRBJ2-5, with a tentative D call TRBD2 (5 bases). The J call is doubtful: the DNA matches TRBJ2-7 better. CDR3 size: 14 residues. CDR1 MNHEY and CDR2 SVGEGT come from the germline V gene.

The rearrangement links TRBV4-1 to TRBJ2-1; 8 nucleotides match TRBD2. This CDR3 spans 15 amino acids. The J segment lost 2 bases and the V segment lost 3 bases, leaving 3 bases of the junction unmatched. The germline V gene encodes CDR1 MGHRA and CDR2 YSYEKL. CDR3 DNA: TGCGCCAGCAGCCACGAGGGACTAGCCTACAATGAGCAGTTCTTC. Translated: CASSHEGLAYNEQFF.

The chain is built from TRBV2 and TRBJ2-5, with D unresolved. This CDR3 has 14 residues. Between the trimmed V and J ends, which lost 2 bases and 13 bases, there was a span of 20 bases. Germline CDR1 and CDR2: SNHLY and FYNNEI. The CDR3 bases are TGTGCCAGCAGTGAATTGTTAACGCAGGATCTCGGGTACTTC. This codes for CASSELLTQDLGYF.

This clonotype has more than one count but fewer than ten. The chain recombines TRBV5-4 with TRBJ1-1; tentatively, D is TRBD1 (5 bases). Germline CDR1 is SGHNT and CDR2 is YYREEE (reference sequence). The germline V and J ends were trimmed by 2 bases and 1 base, with 9 bases remaining between them. This CDR3 region has 14 residues. CDR3 sequence: CASSLSQGNTEAFF. DNA for the CDR3: TGTGCCAGCAGCTTAAGTCAGGGGAACACTGAAGCTTTCTTT.

This clonotype has at least ten counts. This chain connects TRBV29-1 to TRBJ2-5; the D gene is possibly TRBD2 (5 bases). In germline, CDR1 is SQVTM, CDR2 ANQGSEA. The CDR3 consists of 12 residues. V was shortened by 1 base and J by 7 bases, with 10 bases between the two germline ends. CDR3 residues: CSVEGLAGTQYF. Written as DNA, the CDR3 is TGCAGCGTTGAAGGGCTAGCAGGGACCCAGTACTTC.

V gene TRBV29-1 combines with J gene TRBJ2-7, with D perhaps TRBD1 (5 bases). The germline V gene has CDR1 SQVTM and CDR2 ANQGSEA. The V and J ends lost 7 bases and 7 bases respectively, with 14 bases between them. CDR3 length: 11 amino acids. CDR3 DNA sequence: TGCAGCGCCCGGACAAATATGGAGCAGTACTTC. It codes for CSARTNMEQYF.

In DNA form, the CDR3 reads TGTACCACCGGACCCGGGGACGTCACAGATACGCAGTATTTT. Its translation is CTTGPGDVTDTQYF. The chain recombines TRBV27 with TRBJ2-3, with D tentatively TRBD1 or TRBD2 (5 bases each). The germline V gene encodes CDR1 MNHEY and CDR2 SMNVEV (reference sequence). The CDR3 has 14 amino acids.